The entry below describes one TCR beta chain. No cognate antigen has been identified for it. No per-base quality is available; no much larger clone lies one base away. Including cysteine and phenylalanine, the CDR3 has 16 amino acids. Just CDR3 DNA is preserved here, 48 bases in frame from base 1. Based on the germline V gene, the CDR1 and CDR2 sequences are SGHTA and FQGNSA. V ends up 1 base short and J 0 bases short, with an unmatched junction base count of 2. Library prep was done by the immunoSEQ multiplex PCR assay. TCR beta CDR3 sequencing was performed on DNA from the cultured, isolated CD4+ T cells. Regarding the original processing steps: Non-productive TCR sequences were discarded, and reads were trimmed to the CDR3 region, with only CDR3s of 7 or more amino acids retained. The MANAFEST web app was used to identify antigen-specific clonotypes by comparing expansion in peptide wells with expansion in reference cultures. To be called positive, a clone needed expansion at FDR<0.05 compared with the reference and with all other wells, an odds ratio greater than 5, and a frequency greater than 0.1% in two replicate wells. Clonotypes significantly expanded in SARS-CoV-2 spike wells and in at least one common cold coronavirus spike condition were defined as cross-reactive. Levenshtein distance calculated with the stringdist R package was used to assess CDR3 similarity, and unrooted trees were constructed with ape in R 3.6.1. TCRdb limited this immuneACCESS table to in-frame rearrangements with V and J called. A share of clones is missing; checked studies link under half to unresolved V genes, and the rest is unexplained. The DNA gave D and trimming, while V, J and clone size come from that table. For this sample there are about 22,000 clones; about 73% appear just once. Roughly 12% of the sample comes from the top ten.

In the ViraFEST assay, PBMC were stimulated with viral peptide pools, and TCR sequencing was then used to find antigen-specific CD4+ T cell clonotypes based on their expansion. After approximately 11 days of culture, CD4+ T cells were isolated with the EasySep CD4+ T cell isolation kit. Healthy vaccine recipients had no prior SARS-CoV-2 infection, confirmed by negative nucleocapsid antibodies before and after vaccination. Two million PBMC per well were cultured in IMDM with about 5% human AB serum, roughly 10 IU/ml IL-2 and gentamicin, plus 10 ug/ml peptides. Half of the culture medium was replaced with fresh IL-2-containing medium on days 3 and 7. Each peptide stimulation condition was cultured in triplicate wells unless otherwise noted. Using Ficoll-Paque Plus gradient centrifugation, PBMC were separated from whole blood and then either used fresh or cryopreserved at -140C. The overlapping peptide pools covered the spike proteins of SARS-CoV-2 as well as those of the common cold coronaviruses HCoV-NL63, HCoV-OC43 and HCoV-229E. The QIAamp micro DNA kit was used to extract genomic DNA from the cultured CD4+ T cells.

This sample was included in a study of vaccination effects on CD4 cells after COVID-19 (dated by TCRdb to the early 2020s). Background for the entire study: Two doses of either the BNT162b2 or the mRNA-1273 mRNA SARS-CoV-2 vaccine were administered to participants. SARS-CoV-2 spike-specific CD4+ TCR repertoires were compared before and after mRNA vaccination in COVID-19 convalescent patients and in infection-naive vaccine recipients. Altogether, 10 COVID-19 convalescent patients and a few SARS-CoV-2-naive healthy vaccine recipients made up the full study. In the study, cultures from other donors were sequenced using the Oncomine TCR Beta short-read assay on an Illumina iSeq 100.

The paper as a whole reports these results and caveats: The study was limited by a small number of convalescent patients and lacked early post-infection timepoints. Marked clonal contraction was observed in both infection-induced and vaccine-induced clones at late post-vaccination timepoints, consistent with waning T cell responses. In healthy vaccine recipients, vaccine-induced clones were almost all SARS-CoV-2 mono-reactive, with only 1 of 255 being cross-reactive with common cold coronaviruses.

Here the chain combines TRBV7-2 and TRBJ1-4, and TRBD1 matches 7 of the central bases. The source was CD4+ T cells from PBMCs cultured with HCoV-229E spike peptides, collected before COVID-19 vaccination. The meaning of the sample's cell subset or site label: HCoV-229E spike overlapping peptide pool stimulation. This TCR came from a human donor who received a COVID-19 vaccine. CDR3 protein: CASSLVGGSTNEKLFF. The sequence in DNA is TGTGCCAGCAGCTTAGTAGGGGGCTCAACTAATGAAAAACTGTTTTTT.